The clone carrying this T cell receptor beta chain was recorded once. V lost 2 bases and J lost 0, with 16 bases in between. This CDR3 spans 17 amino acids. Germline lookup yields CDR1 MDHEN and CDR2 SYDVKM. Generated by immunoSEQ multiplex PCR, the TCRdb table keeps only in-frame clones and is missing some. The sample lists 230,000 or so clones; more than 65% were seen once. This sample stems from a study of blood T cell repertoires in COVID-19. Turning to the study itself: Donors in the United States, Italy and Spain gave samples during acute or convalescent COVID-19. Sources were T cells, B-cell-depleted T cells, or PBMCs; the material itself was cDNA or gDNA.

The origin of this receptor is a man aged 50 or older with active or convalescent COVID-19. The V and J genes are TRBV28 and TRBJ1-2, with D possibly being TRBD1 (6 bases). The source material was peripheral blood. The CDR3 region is CASSLGGATLTNYGYTF. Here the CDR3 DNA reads TGTGCCAGCAGTTTAGGGGGGGCGACTCTAACTAACTATGGCTACACCTTC.